This TCR beta chain came from a study of shared clonotypes between healthy human individuals. Study as a whole: Each donor contributed plates that comprised three CD4 naive, three CD4 memory, two CD8 naive and one CD8 memory.

Method: immunoSEQ multiplex PCR; TCRdb's copy keeps in-frame clones and lacks some. This table has 400,000 to 600,000 clones, more than 95% appearing once. This CDR3 contains 13 residues. The V and J ends lost 4 bases and 3 bases respectively, with 9 bases between them. Looked up from germline, CDR1 is LNHDA and CDR2 is SQIVND (reference sequence). This clonotype was obtained from a woman aged 25 to 39 in good health. Sample: naive CD4+ T cells sorted from blood. Subset here: CD45RA+ positively selected. This chain links TRBV19 with TRBJ2-5; perhaps TRBD1 as D (6 bases). CDR3 in DNA: TGTGCCAGTAGTACAGCAGGGGAAGAGACCCAGTACTTC. This codes for CASSTAGEETQYF.